This TCR beta chain was sequenced in a study of CD8 T cells in ankylosing spondylitis. Findings and caveats of the study: Earlier studies detected some motif variants in reactive arthritis synovial fluid and blood. In ankylosing spondylitis blood, a motif of eight highly homologous TCR beta variants appeared characteristic. Disease-linked clones displayed a CD8+ phenotype and appeared relatively rarely in peripheral blood.

Generation of TCR beta libraries employed quantitative 5'-RACE incorporating molecular barcodes. One entry per CDR3 protein, called by TCRdb with MiXCR from the 5' RACE reads. Of 750,000 to 850,000 distinct CDR3 sequences in the sample, approximately 10% were seen once. This CDR3 has 14 amino acids. Trimming took off 2 bases at V and 5 bases at J, with 12 bases between the two ends. As for this clonotype: Its antigen is undetermined.

The chain has TRBV12-3 or TRBV12-4 and TRBJ1-1; no firm D call. The receptor comes from a male donor with ankylosing spondylitis. What was sequenced was blood, either unsorted or a sorted T cell fraction (not recorded which). CDR3 in DNA: TGTGCCAGCAGTTTATTGCGAGATCGGACTGAAGCTTTCTTT. It is translated as CASSLLRDRTEAFF.